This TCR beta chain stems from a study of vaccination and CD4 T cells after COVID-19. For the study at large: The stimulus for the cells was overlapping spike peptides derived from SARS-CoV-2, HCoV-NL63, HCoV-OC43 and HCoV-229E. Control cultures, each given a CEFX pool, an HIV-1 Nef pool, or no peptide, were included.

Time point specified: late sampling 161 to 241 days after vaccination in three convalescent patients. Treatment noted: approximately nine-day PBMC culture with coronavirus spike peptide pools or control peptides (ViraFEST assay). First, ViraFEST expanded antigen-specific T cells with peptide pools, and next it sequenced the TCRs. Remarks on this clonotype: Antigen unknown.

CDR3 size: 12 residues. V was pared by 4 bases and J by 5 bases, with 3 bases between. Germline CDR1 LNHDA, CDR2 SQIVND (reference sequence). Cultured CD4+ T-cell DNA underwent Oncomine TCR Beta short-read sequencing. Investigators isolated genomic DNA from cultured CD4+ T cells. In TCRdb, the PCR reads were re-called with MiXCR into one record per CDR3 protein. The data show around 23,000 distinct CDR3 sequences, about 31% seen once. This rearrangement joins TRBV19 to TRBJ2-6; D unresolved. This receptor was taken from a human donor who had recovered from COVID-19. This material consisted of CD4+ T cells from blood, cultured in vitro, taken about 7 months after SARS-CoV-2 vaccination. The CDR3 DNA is TGTGCCAGTAGTACCTGGGCCAACGTCCTGACTTTC. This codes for CASSTWANVLTF.